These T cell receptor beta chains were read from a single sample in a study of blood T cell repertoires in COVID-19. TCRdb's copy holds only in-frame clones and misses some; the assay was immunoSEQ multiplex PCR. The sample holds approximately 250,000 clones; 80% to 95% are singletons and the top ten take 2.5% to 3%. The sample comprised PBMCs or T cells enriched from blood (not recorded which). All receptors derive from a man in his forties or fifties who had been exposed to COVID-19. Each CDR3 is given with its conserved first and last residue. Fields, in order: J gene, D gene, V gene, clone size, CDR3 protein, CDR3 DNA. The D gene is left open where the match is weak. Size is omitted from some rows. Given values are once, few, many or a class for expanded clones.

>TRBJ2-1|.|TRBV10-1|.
CASSESTRGEQFF
TGCGCCAGCAGTGAGTCGACACGGGGAGAGCAGTTCTTC
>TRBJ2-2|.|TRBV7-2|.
CASSLVSGRTGELFF
TGTGCCAGCAGCTTAGTTTCAGGAAGGACCGGGGAGCTGTTTTTT
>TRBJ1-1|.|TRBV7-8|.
CASSLFRTANTEAFF
TGTGCCAGCAGCTTATTTAGGACAGCTAACACTGAAGCTTTCTTT
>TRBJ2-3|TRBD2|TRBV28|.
CASSSLAGSDTQYF
TGTGCCAGCAGTTCGTTAGCGGGATCAGATACGCAGTATTTT
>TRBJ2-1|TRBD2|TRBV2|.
CASNDLAGSGGNEQFF
TGTGCCAGCAATGACCTAGCGGGCAGCGGAGGTAATGAGCAGTTCTTC
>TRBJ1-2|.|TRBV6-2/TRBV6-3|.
CASSYDINYGYTF
TGTGCCAGCAGTTACGACATTAACTATGGCTACACCTTC
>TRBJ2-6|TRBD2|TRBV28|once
CAVRRGGSGANVLTF
TGTGCCGTACGTCGGGGGGGCTCTGGGGCCAACGTCCTGACTTTC
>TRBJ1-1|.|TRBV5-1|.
CASSPAPGRRNTEAFF
TGCGCCAGCAGCCCGGCCCCAGGTCGTCGAAACACTGAAGCTTTCTTT
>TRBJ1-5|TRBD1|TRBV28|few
CASSIATGIQPQHF
TGTGCCAGCAGCATTGCGACAGGGATTCAGCCCCAGCATTTT
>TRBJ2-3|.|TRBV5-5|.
CASSLVLVADTQYF
TGTGCCAGCAGCTTGGTACTGGTGGCAGATACGCAGTATTTT
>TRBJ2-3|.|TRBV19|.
CASSSQAVITDTQYF
TGTGCCAGTAGTTCGCAAGCGGTCATCACAGATACGCAGTATTTT
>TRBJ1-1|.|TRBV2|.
CASNGVTEAFF
TGTGCCAGCAACGGGGTCACTGAAGCTTTCTTT
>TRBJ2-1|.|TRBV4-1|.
CASSPASTRGGNEQFF
TGCGCCAGCAGCCCAGCGTCGACGCGGGGAGGCAATGAGCAGTTCTTC
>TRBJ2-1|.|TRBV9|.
CASSVVAWNEQFF
TGTGCCAGCAGCGTAGTAGCGTGGAATGAGCAGTTCTTC
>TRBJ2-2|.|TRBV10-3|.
CAISRGGGTGELFF
TGTGCCATCAGCCGGGGAGGGGGCACCGGGGAGCTGTTTTTT
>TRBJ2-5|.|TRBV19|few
CASSDFGGAETQYF
TGTGCCAGTAGTGATTTTGGGGGCGCAGAGACCCAGTACTTC
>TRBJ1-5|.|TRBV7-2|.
CASSLVGAPTSPQHF
TGTGCCAGCAGCTTAGTAGGGGCACCCACATCGCCCCAGCATTTT
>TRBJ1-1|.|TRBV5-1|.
CASSADTSNTEAFF
TGCGCCAGCAGCGCGGACACCTCGAACACTGAAGCTTTCTTT
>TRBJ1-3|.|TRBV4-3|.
CASSQDRVGSGNTIYF
TGCGCCAGCAGCCAAGACAGGGTTGGGTCTGGAAACACCATATATTTT
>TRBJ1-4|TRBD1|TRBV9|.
CASSVGQGEEKLFF
TGTGCCAGCAGCGTAGGACAGGGTGAAGAAAAACTGTTTTTT
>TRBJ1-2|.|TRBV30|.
CAWMTVNYGYTF
TGTGCCTGGATGACAGTGAACTATGGCTACACCTTC
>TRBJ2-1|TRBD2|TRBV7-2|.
CASSLVSSGGSNEQFF
TGTGCCAGCAGCTTAGTGTCTAGCGGGGGATCCAATGAGCAGTTCTTC
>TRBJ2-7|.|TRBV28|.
CATKTVYEQYF
TGTGCCACCAAGACAGTTTACGAGCAGTACTTC
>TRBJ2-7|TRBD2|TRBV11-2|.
CASSLRIAGSSYEQYF
TGTGCCAGCAGTCTTAGGATAGCGGGAAGCTCCTACGAGCAGTACTTC
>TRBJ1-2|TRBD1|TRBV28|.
CASSLQGGINYGYTF
TGTGCCAGCAGTCTACAGGGGGGGATTAACTATGGCTACACCTTC
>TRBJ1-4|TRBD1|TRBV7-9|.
CASSTGEKGEKLFF
TGTGCCAGCAGCACAGGGGAGAAGGGTGAAAAACTGTTTTTT
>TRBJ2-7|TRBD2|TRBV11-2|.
CASSSGLAGGQSQYF
TGTGCCAGCAGCTCTGGACTAGCGGGAGGGCAGTCGCAGTACTTC
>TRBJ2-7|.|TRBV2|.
CASRQTESYEQYF
TGTGCCAGCCGTCAGACAGAGTCCTACGAGCAGTACTTC
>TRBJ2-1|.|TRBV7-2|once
CASRSYSYNEQFF
TGTGCCAGCAGATCTTACTCCTACAATGAGCAGTTCTTC
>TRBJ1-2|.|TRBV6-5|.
CASSSNSRGVNYGYTF
TGTGCCAGCAGTTCCAATTCGCGGGGAGTTAACTATGGCTACACCTTC
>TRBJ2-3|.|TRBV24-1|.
CATSDRRGGPDTQYF
TGTGCCACCAGTGATCGGAGGGGAGGCCCAGATACGCAGTATTTT
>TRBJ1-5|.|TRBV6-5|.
CASRLQGLSTQPQHF
TGTGCCAGCAGACTACAGGGTTTGTCAACGCAGCCCCAGCATTTT
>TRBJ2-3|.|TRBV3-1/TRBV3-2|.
CASSQVFTVRERQYF
TGTGCCAGCAGCCAGGTTTTTACTGTCCGGGAGAGGCAGTATTTT
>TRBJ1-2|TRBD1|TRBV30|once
CAWSGGGSYGYTF
TGTGCCTGGTCTGGAGGGGGCAGCTATGGCTACACCTTC
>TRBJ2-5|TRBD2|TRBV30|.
CAWRASGRKETQYF
TGTGCCTGGAGGGCTAGCGGGAGGAAAGAGACCCAGTACTTC
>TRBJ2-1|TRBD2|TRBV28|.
CASRGGLGVDNEQFF
TGTGCCAGCAGGGGGGGACTAGGAGTAGACAATGAGCAGTTCTTC
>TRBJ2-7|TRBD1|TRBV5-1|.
CASSWGQGSYEQYF
TGCGCCAGCAGCTGGGGACAGGGCTCCTACGAGCAGTACTTC
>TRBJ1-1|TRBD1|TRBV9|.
CASSGTTGDRTEAFF
TGTGCCAGCAGCGGAACCACAGGGGATCGGACTGAAGCTTTCTTT
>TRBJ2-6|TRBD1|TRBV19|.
CASSTNRGPASGANVLTF
TGTGCCAGTAGTACGAACAGGGGGCCGGCTTCTGGGGCCAACGTCCTGACTTTC
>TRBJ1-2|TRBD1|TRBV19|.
CASSPIPPGTAYGYTF
TGTGCCAGTAGTCCGATCCCTCCCGGGACAGCCTATGGCTACACCTTC
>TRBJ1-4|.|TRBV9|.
CASSVDYGSEKLFF
TGTGCCAGCAGCGTAGATTATGGTAGCGAAAAACTGTTTTTT
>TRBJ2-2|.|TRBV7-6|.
CASSFPDGVNTGELFF
TGTGCCAGCAGCTTCCCGGACGGGGTTAACACCGGGGAGCTGTTTTTT
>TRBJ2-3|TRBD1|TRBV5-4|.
CASSSGTVPSTDTQYF
TGTGCCAGCAGCTCCGGGACAGTTCCTAGCACAGATACGCAGTATTTT
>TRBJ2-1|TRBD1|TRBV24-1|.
CATSDGGQGGNEQFF
TGTGCCACCAGTGACGGGGGACAGGGGGGCAATGAGCAGTTCTTC
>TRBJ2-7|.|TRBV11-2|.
CASSPLVGLPYEQYF
TGTGCCAGCAGCCCCCTGGTTGGACTTCCCTACGAGCAGTACTTC
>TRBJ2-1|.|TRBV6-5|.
CASSTPYNEQFF
TGTGCCAGCAGCACACCGTACAATGAGCAGTTCTTC
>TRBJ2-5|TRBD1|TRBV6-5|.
CASRLEGATETQYF
TGTGCCAGCAGATTAGAGGGGGCGACAGAGACCCAGTACTTC
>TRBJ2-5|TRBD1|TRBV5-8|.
CASSRGQGEETQYF
TGTGCCAGCAGCAGGGGACAGGGAGAAGAGACCCAGTACTTC
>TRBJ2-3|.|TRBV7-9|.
CASTELQADTQYF
TGTGCCAGCACCGAGCTTCAGGCGGATACGCAGTATTTT
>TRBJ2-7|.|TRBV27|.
CASSFDGAYEQYF
TGTGCCAGCAGTTTTGACGGGGCCTACGAGCAGTACTTC
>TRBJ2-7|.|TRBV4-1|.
CASSLRYDKRNEQYF
TGCGCCAGCAGCCTACGATATGATAAGAGGAACGAGCAGTACTTC
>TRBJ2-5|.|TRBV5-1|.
CASSLRREETQYF
TGCGCCAGCAGCTTGAGGCGGGAAGAGACCCAGTACTTC